This T cell receptor beta chain was identified in a study of blood T cell repertoires in COVID-19. The overall study: COVID-19 samples, acute and convalescent, were from the United States, Italy and Spain. PBMCs, B-cell-depleted T cells, or T cells provided the cDNA or gDNA that made up the material.

There are 16 residues in the CDR3. Germline values: CDR1 LGHNA, CDR2 YNFKEQ. The V end was cut by 2 bases, the J end by 6 bases, with 17 bases between. The authors' processing: Estimates of nucleated cell counts were drawn from the amplification of reference gene primers. Data came from immunoSEQ multiplex PCR; TCRdb stores just in-frame clones and leaves some out. V and J calls and clone size are as listed in that table; D and trimming were resolved from the DNA. Here the sample spans 37,000 or so clones, roughly 90% being singletons. Source material: peripheral blood. This receptor was obtained from a human donor in a cohort sampled during active COVID-19. J is TRBJ1-5 and V is TRBV4-2, with a possible D match to TRBD1 (5 bases). CDR3 coding DNA: TGTGCCAGCAGCCAATTCGGGGGAACTGGTCGTCAGCCCCAGCATTTT. It specifies CASSQFGGTGRQPQHF.